This TCR beta chain was retrieved from a study of Tregs in tolerant kidney transplant recipients. Points from the study as a whole: Few patients were studied, so findings need validation in larger groups.

Only in-frame clones appear in the TCRdb table, and some are missing; sequencing was by immunoSEQ multiplex PCR. The repertoire consists of some 90,000 clones, with roughly 92% occurring once and the leading ten covering roughly 4.7%. Thawed PBMCs were FACS-sorted into unstimulated CD4+CD25+CD127- regulatory T cells, CD4+CD25- non-regulatory cells, CD4 and CD8 cells. Remarks on this clone: Its matching antigen is unknown.

Sequencing used CD8+ T cells from blood. The receptor comes from a human donor in good health.

The DNA for the CDR3 is TGTGCCAGCAGCTTAGCGAGGACAGGTAGCAATGAGCAGTTCTTC. Translated: CASSLARTGSNEQFF. The V gene is TRBV7-6, the J gene TRBJ2-1; 7 positions agree with TRBD1. V lost 0 bases, J lost 6 bases, and 5 bases stayed unmatched. The CDR3 length is 15 residues. CDR1 is SGHVS, CDR2 FNYEAQ, per germline.